The clone carrying this T cell receptor (beta chain) was seen just once. Only four of the eight donors provided an approximately 0.5-1 mL blood sample. This record comes from a study of human thymus T cells. TCRdb's table, derived via immunoSEQ multiplex PCR, lists solely in-frame clones and lacks some. The profile covers 57,000 or so clones, with approximately 93% appearing a single time and around 5.9% taken by the ten largest. The length of the CDR3 is 14 residues. With V trimmed by 2 bases and J by 5 bases, 1 base remained unmatched. CDR1 and CDR2 (germline): SNHLY, FYNNEI. Sequencing was performed on blood. This TCR was sampled from a boy under two years old with a congenital heart defect but otherwise immunologically healthy. This sequence joins TRBV2 and TRBJ2-1; 9 nucleotides match TRBD2. CDR3 protein: CASSELAGHNEQFF. CDR3 sequence (DNA): TGTGCCAGCAGTGAACTAGCGGGACACAATGAGCAGTTCTTC.